Sequencing of this TCR beta chain was carried out in a study of shared clonotypes between healthy human individuals (dated by TCRdb to 2020 to 2022). Some background on the complete study: Three men and two women, aged 18 to 49 years, made up the cohort. For each donor, CD4 naive and CD4 memory were each given three plates, CD8 naive was given two plates, and CD8 memory was given one plate. To estimate repertoire size and how much clonotype sharing occurs between individuals, the study deeply sequenced the blood TCR repertoires of about five healthy adults. Different laboratories and diverse techniques were used to prepare libraries and sequence TCR repertoires, to increase sequencing depth and limit assay-specific biases. Each donor's leukapheresis produced roughly between roughly 0.85 and 10 billion PBMCs. What the study reported, not specific to this receptor: Even with the large sequencing depth, rarefaction of the sorted-subset datasets indicated that sequencing was incomplete. Pairwise subsampling indicated that sequencing depth was expected to affect the degree of clonotype sharing among donors. Compared with non-shared clonotypes, the clonotypes found in all four sorted-subset donors had higher generation probabilities. Sampling was restricted to blood, and TCR repertoires in tissues likely differ from the TCR repertoires found in blood. The small number of donors limited the genetic and exposure-history diversity represented. Sharing across a handful of donors was observed for 5% to 6.5% of naive CD4, under 4% of naive CD8, 2% to 2.5% of memory CD4, and about 0.4% of memory CD8 clonotypes. Naive subsets generally had larger estimated clonotype richness than memory subsets did.

The cysteine opens and the phenylalanine closes a CDR3 of 16 amino acids. The entry retains the CDR3 DNA only, 48 bases that are in frame from base 1. According to the germline V gene (reference sequence), CDR1 reads SGHKS and CDR2 reads YYEKEE. Unmatched junction bases come to 9, with V trimmed by 4 bases and J by 1 base. A word on this clone: What antigen it recognizes has not been identified. Base quality data are lacking; no much larger clone is found one base away.

The donors were healthy, HIV-negative adults who had no recently reported acute infections or vaccinations. Only Caucasian adults living in Nashville, Tennessee, USA were represented among the donors. CD4+ T cells were enriched by magnetic negative selection, after which naive cells were positively selected on CD45RA and the negative fraction was taken as the memory subset. After blood collection by leukapheresis, PBMCs were isolated using Ficoll-Histopaque density gradient centrifugation and then cryopreserved in the vapor phase of liquid nitrogen. Analytical flow cytometry was used to check the purity and quantity of every magnetically sorted T cell population. Genomic DNA was isolated from every sorted fraction and measured by UV absorbance on a Nanodrop 2000c. Using the deep immunoSEQ assay, TCR CDR3 regions were amplified from genomic DNA by multiplex PCR. Extracted genomic DNA from each cell subset was distributed evenly across all wells of several immunoSEQ 96-well plates, and each plate was treated as a replicate. Each replicate PCR for sorted subsets received around 200 ng genomic DNA, equal to about 30,000 T cell genomes. Purified libraries were measured with a Qubit 3.0 fluorometer, size-checked on a Bioanalyzer 2100, and measured again with the KAPA Library Quantification kit. Every immunoSEQ 96-well plate was sequenced on a separate single-read 150-cycle Illumina NextSeq 550 flow cell. The authors' pipeline ran thus. Because the immunoSEQ output included only junctional sequences and no quality scores, the filtering could not be the same as the filtering used for full-length reads. To assign V/J genes and CDR3, sequences were annotated against IMGT germline references using PyIR, a Python wrapper for IgBLAST v1.9. Any read was removed if the V/J assignment was weak (E-value above 1e-6), the CDR3 was missing, or the read contained stop codons, out-of-frame junctions, or ambiguous translated residues. V3J clonotypes were defined as sequences sharing an identical inferred V gene, J gene, and CDR3 amino acid sequence. Percentage overlap between repertoires was calculated by dividing the number of shared unique clonotypes by the size of the smaller repertoire. Three approaches were used to assess repertoire richness: RTK rarefaction, the Chao1 estimator, and Recon v2.1 estimates of unobserved clonotypes. Generation probabilities were computed with OLGA for all TCRbeta clonotypes obtained by the gDNA method from a handful of donors. Entries here come from immuneACCESS through TCRdb and include only in-frame sequences with V and J called. Some clones fail to appear in such tables; in the studies checked, an unresolved V gene covers under half of the shortfall, and the cause of the remainder is unknown. V and J calls and clone size are given by that table; D and trimming were obtained from the DNA. A total of over 2 million clones appear in this sample, 85% to 95% of them only once. Roughly 0.13% of the sample is in the top ten clones.

Recombination joined TRBV5-5 with TRBJ2-3; 7 central bases correspond to TRBD1. The TCR comes from a man aged 18 to 29 in good health. Source material: naive CD4+ T cells sorted from blood. The sample's cell subset or site label, decoded: CD45RA+ positively selected. CDR3 sequence: CASSANRGTGTDTQYF. The nucleotide sequence reads TGTGCCAGCAGCGCAAACAGGGGCACCGGCACAGATACGCAGTATTTT.